This is a list of T cell receptor beta chains from one sample in a study of identical twins. TCRdb re-called the 5' RACE reads with MiXCR, one entry per CDR3 protein. The repertoire holds a few hundred thousand distinct CDR3 sequences, with roughly 10% as singletons. These data also featured in a second study, about yellow fever vaccine responses in identical twins.

The sequencing input was CD8+ T cells sorted from blood. Receptors originate from a woman between 18 and 30 years old in good health. Each CDR3 is given with its conserved first and last residue. Each record gives: D gene, J gene, clone size, V gene, CDR3 protein, CDR3 DNA. The D gene is left open where the match is weak. Size is stated for part of the rows, as once, few or many counts, or as a class when the clone is expanded.

d_call: NA; j_call: TRBJ2-5; clone_size: many; v_call: TRBV12-3/TRBV12-4; cdr3_aa: CASSLLSARVQETQYF; cdr3_nt: TGTGCCAGCAGTTTACTTTCTGCCCGGGTTCAAGAGACCCAGTACTTC
d_call: NA; j_call: TRBJ2-7; clone_size: NA; v_call: TRBV5-1; cdr3_aa: CASSPGAAYEQYF; cdr3_nt: TGCGCCAGCAGCCCTGGGGCAGCCTACGAGCAGTACTTC
d_call: TRBD1; j_call: TRBJ2-7; clone_size: NA; v_call: TRBV7-2; cdr3_aa: CASSLRTGGAGNEQYF; cdr3_nt: TGTGCCAGCAGCTTACGGACAGGGGGCGCAGGGAACGAGCAGTACTTC
d_call: NA; j_call: TRBJ2-7; clone_size: many; v_call: TRBV4-3; cdr3_aa: CASSHTYGGDYEQYF; cdr3_nt: TGCGCCAGCAGCCACACTTACGGCGGGGATTACGAGCAGTACTTC
d_call: TRBD1; j_call: TRBJ1-1; clone_size: few; v_call: TRBV7-9; cdr3_aa: CASSSSTGVNTEAFF; cdr3_nt: TGTGCCAGCAGCTCTAGCACAGGGGTGAACACTGAAGCTTTCTTT
d_call: NA; j_call: TRBJ2-7; clone_size: NA; v_call: TRBV21-1; cdr3_aa: CASSRPGTGTYEQYF; cdr3_nt: TGTGCCAGCAGCCGTCCCGGGACAGGGACCTACGAGCAGTACTTC
d_call: NA; j_call: TRBJ1-1; clone_size: few; v_call: TRBV11-1; cdr3_aa: CASNSRAGTAGKMGEAFF; cdr3_nt: TGTGCCAGCAACTCTAGGGCCGGGACGGCCGGCAAGATGGGTGAAGCTTTCTTT
d_call: TRBD1; j_call: TRBJ2-3; clone_size: few; v_call: TRBV7-2; cdr3_aa: CASSLVRDRPQYF; cdr3_nt: TGTGCCAGCAGCTTAGTAAGGGACAGACCGCAGTATTTT
d_call: TRBD2; j_call: TRBJ2-2; clone_size: few; v_call: TRBV7-9; cdr3_aa: CASSWASGTTGELFF; cdr3_nt: TGTGCCAGCAGCTGGGCCAGCGGGACCACCGGGGAGCTGTTTTTT
d_call: TRBD1; j_call: TRBJ2-1; clone_size: many; v_call: TRBV4-1; cdr3_aa: CASSPTPGQGADEQFF; cdr3_nt: TGCGCCAGCAGTCCGACCCCGGGACAGGGGGCGGATGAGCAGTTCTTC
d_call: TRBD2; j_call: TRBJ2-3; clone_size: NA; v_call: TRBV10-3; cdr3_aa: CAISESSSGVYTQYF; cdr3_nt: TGTGCCATCAGTGAGTCCTCTAGCGGGGTTTATACGCAGTATTTT
d_call: TRBD2; j_call: TRBJ2-1; clone_size: few; v_call: TRBV4-3; cdr3_aa: CASSQASGRAGEQFF; cdr3_nt: TGCGCCAGCAGCCAAGCTAGCGGGAGGGCCGGTGAGCAGTTCTTC
d_call: TRBD1; j_call: TRBJ2-1; clone_size: NA; v_call: TRBV4-1; cdr3_aa: CASSQDPALTGRAYNEQFF; cdr3_nt: TGCGCCAGCAGCCAAGATCCGGCGTTGACAGGGAGAGCCTACAATGAGCAGTTCTTC
d_call: TRBD1; j_call: TRBJ2-1; clone_size: many; v_call: TRBV2; cdr3_aa: CASAGPDRFGGDEQFF; cdr3_nt: TGTGCCAGCGCTGGCCCGGACAGGTTCGGCGGCGATGAGCAGTTCTTC
d_call: TRBD1; j_call: TRBJ1-1; clone_size: NA; v_call: TRBV6-5; cdr3_aa: CASSYSLPGTGKKNTEAFF; cdr3_nt: TGTGCCAGCAGTTACTCCCTACCAGGGACAGGGAAGAAGAACACTGAAGCTTTCTTT
d_call: NA; j_call: TRBJ2-1; clone_size: few; v_call: TRBV18; cdr3_aa: CASSLGVFPNNEQFF; cdr3_nt: TGTGCCAGCTCACTGGGCGTCTTTCCGAACAATGAGCAGTTCTTC
d_call: NA; j_call: TRBJ2-7; clone_size: many; v_call: TRBV4-3; cdr3_aa: CASSQDPLAVYEQYF; cdr3_nt: TGCGCCAGCAGCCAAGATCCACTAGCAGTCTACGAGCAGTACTTC
d_call: TRBD1; j_call: TRBJ2-7; clone_size: many; v_call: TRBV7-9; cdr3_aa: CASSSTDRWDYEQYF; cdr3_nt: TGTGCCAGCAGCTCTACGGACAGGTGGGACTACGAGCAGTACTTC
d_call: TRBD2; j_call: TRBJ2-3; clone_size: NA; v_call: TRBV15; cdr3_aa: CATSRDDIAGGPHGTDTQYF; cdr3_nt: TGTGCCACCAGCAGAGATGACATAGCGGGGGGGCCTCACGGCACAGATACGCAGTATTTT
d_call: NA; j_call: TRBJ2-5; clone_size: few; v_call: TRBV20-1; cdr3_aa: CSAREGTVGKTQYF; cdr3_nt: TGCAGTGCCCGAGAAGGAACGGTTGGGAAGACCCAGTACTTC
d_call: TRBD1; j_call: TRBJ2-2; clone_size: NA; v_call: TRBV19; cdr3_aa: CASSPGQGLVGELFF; cdr3_nt: TGTGCCAGTAGTCCGGGACAGGGATTGGTCGGGGAGCTGTTTTTT
d_call: NA; j_call: TRBJ2-1; clone_size: many; v_call: TRBV6-5; cdr3_aa: CASSYGGGNEQFF; cdr3_nt: TGTGCCAGCAGTTACGGGGGAGGCAATGAGCAGTTCTTC
d_call: NA; j_call: TRBJ1-1; clone_size: many; v_call: TRBV12-3/TRBV12-4; cdr3_aa: CASSVLTGNTEAFF; cdr3_nt: TGTGCCAGCAGTGTATTGACAGGGAACACTGAAGCTTTCTTT
d_call: TRBD2; j_call: TRBJ2-5; clone_size: many; v_call: TRBV10-3; cdr3_aa: CAISDLAGGLGDQETQYF; cdr3_nt: TGTGCCATCAGTGACCTAGCGGGGGGGCTAGGAGATCAAGAGACCCAGTACTTC
d_call: NA; j_call: TRBJ1-1; clone_size: few; v_call: TRBV5-1; cdr3_aa: CASSLEVSGSLAFF; cdr3_nt: TGCGCCAGCAGCTTGGAAGTCTCAGGGTCCCTGGCTTTCTTT
d_call: TRBD1; j_call: TRBJ1-1; clone_size: NA; v_call: TRBV29-1; cdr3_aa: CSVGTGGNTEAFF; cdr3_nt: TGCAGCGTTGGGACAGGGGGTAACACTGAAGCTTTCTTT
d_call: NA; j_call: TRBJ2-5; clone_size: few; v_call: TRBV7-9; cdr3_aa: CASSLGARDYQETQYF; cdr3_nt: TGTGCCAGCAGCTTAGGGGCCAGGGACTACCAAGAGACCCAGTACTTC
d_call: TRBD1; j_call: TRBJ1-1; clone_size: NA; v_call: TRBV25-1; cdr3_aa: CASSEWQGGAEAFF; cdr3_nt: TGTGCCAGCAGTGAATGGCAGGGGGGCGCTGAAGCTTTCTTT
d_call: NA; j_call: TRBJ1-2; clone_size: many; v_call: TRBV29-1; cdr3_aa: CSVVGDGYTF; cdr3_nt: TGCAGCGTTGTAGGGGATGGCTACACCTTC
d_call: NA; j_call: TRBJ2-5; clone_size: once; v_call: TRBV24-1; cdr3_aa: CATSNPDAPGETQYF; cdr3_nt: TGTGCCACCAGTAACCCCGACGCCCCGGGAGAGACCCAGTACTTC
d_call: TRBD2; j_call: TRBJ2-1; clone_size: few; v_call: TRBV7-9; cdr3_aa: CASSGLAVSYNEQFF; cdr3_nt: TGTGCCAGCAGCGGACTAGCGGTTTCCTACAATGAGCAGTTCTTC
d_call: NA; j_call: TRBJ2-7; clone_size: NA; v_call: TRBV4-2; cdr3_aa: CASSQDWKGGPGYEQYF; cdr3_nt: TGTGCCAGCAGCCAAGATTGGAAGGGTGGACCGGGTTACGAGCAGTACTTC
d_call: NA; j_call: TRBJ2-5; clone_size: NA; v_call: TRBV28; cdr3_aa: CASRAPVFETQYF; cdr3_nt: TGTGCCAGCAGGGCCCCAGTGTTTGAGACCCAGTACTTC
d_call: TRBD2; j_call: TRBJ2-7; clone_size: NA; v_call: TRBV11-2; cdr3_aa: CASSLVGRDGYEQYF; cdr3_nt: TGTGCCAGCAGCTTAGTCGGGAGGGATGGCTACGAGCAGTACTTC
d_call: TRBD2; j_call: TRBJ2-3; clone_size: many; v_call: TRBV7-8; cdr3_aa: CASSSLAGFTDTQYF; cdr3_nt: TGTGCCAGCAGCTCCTTAGCGGGATTCACAGATACGCAGTATTTT
d_call: TRBD1; j_call: TRBJ1-1; clone_size: NA; v_call: TRBV4-1; cdr3_aa: CASSQGDSKAFF; cdr3_nt: TGCGCCAGCAGCCAAGGGGACAGCAAAGCTTTCTTT
d_call: NA; j_call: TRBJ1-4; clone_size: few; v_call: TRBV29-1; cdr3_aa: CSVDGGASNEKLFF; cdr3_nt: TGCAGCGTTGACGGAGGGGCGTCTAATGAAAAACTGTTTTTT
d_call: NA; j_call: TRBJ2-5; clone_size: NA; v_call: TRBV15; cdr3_aa: CATRRQDQETQYF; cdr3_nt: TGTGCCACCAGGAGACAGGACCAAGAGACCCAGTACTTC
d_call: NA; j_call: TRBJ1-2; clone_size: many; v_call: TRBV10-3; cdr3_aa: CATTPGLPHGYTF; cdr3_nt: TGTGCCACCACGCCGGGACTCCCCCATGGCTACACCTTC
d_call: TRBD2; j_call: TRBJ2-3; clone_size: many; v_call: TRBV4-3; cdr3_aa: CASSQDRLTLGTSVKDTQYF; cdr3_nt: TGCGCCAGCAGCCAAGATAGGTTGACCCTGGGGACTAGCGTAAAAGATACGCAGTATTTT
d_call: NA; j_call: TRBJ1-4; clone_size: few; v_call: TRBV2; cdr3_aa: CASRESLRDRGEKLFF; cdr3_nt: TGTGCCAGCAGAGAATCGCTCCGGGACCGAGGGGAAAAACTGTTTTTT
d_call: TRBD1; j_call: TRBJ2-7; clone_size: many; v_call: TRBV12-3/TRBV12-4; cdr3_aa: CASRPGTGVYEQYF; cdr3_nt: TGTGCCAGCAGGCCCGGGACAGGGGTTTACGAGCAGTACTTC
d_call: NA; j_call: TRBJ2-1; clone_size: few; v_call: TRBV7-9; cdr3_aa: CASSFSGASNEQFF; cdr3_nt: TGTGCCAGCAGCTTCTCGGGGGCGAGCAATGAGCAGTTCTTC
d_call: NA; j_call: TRBJ2-3; clone_size: few; v_call: TRBV7-9; cdr3_aa: CASSRIQADTQYF; cdr3_nt: TGTGCCAGCAGCCGTATACAGGCAGATACGCAGTATTTT
d_call: NA; j_call: TRBJ1-2; clone_size: many; v_call: TRBV12-3/TRBV12-4; cdr3_aa: CASSLALGAYGYTF; cdr3_nt: TGTGCCAGCAGTTTAGCGCTGGGAGCGTATGGCTACACCTTC
d_call: TRBD1; j_call: TRBJ2-1; clone_size: NA; v_call: TRBV13; cdr3_aa: CASSLRAGQGGSEQFF; cdr3_nt: TGTGCCAGCAGCTTACGCGCTGGACAGGGAGGTTCCGAGCAGTTCTTC
d_call: TRBD1; j_call: TRBJ2-3; clone_size: many; v_call: TRBV4-1; cdr3_aa: CASSQVGTGRRQDTQYF; cdr3_nt: TGCGCCAGCAGCCAAGTTGGGACAGGGAGGCGACAAGATACGCAGTATTTT
d_call: TRBD1; j_call: TRBJ2-7; clone_size: few; v_call: TRBV28; cdr3_aa: CASSLGQFTSYEQYF; cdr3_nt: TGTGCCAGCAGTTTGGGACAGTTCACCAGCTACGAGCAGTACTTC
d_call: NA; j_call: TRBJ2-1; clone_size: many; v_call: TRBV7-9; cdr3_aa: CASSNRQFNEQFF; cdr3_nt: TGTGCCAGCAGCAACAGACAGTTCAATGAGCAGTTCTTC